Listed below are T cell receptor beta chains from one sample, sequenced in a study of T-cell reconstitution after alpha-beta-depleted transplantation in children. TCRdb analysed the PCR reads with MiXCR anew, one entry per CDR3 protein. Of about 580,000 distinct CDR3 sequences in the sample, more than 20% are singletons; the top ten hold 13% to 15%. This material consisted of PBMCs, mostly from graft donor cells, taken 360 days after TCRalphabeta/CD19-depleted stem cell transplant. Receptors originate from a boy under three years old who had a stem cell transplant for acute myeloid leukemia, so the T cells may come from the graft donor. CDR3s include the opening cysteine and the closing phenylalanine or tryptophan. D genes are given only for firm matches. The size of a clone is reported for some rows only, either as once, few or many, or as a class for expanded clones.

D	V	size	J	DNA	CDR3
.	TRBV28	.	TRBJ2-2	TGTGCCAGCAGCATTCCCGGGACTAACACCGGGGAGCTGTTTTTT	CASSIPGTNTGELFF
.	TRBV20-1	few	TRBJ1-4	TGCAGTGCTCTTCTTAATGAAAAACTGTTTTTT	CSALLNEKLFF
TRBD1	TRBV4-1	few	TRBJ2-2	TGCGCCAGCAGACCGACAGGGGGCAGGATCGGGGAGCTGTTTTTT	CASRPTGGRIGELFF
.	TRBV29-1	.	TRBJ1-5	TGCAGCGTTCGGAACATCAATCAGCCCCAGCATTTT	CSVRNINQPQHF
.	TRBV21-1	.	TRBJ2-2	TGTGCCAGCAGCACCCATGAAGACACGAACACCGGGGAGCTGTTTTTT	CASSTHEDTNTGELFF
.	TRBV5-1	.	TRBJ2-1	TGCGCCAGCAGCTTGGCCCCCGGCGATGAGCAGTTCTTC	CASSLAPGDEQFF
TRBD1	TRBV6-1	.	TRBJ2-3	TGTGCCACGCGCCCTGGGGGACAGGGTAGAACAGATACGCAGTATTTT	CATRPGGQGRTDTQYF
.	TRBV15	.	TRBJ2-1	TGTGCCACCAGCATTCTGGGGGGCTACAATGAGCAGTTCTTC	CATSILGGYNEQFF
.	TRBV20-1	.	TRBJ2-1	TGCAGTGCTGAACCGGACCCAAATCAAAGCGAGCAGTTCTTC	CSAEPDPNQSEQFF
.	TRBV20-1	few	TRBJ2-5	TGCAGTGCTAGAGTCCTACAGGGTTACCAAGAGACCCAGTACTTC	CSARVLQGYQETQYF
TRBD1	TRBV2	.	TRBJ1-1	TGTGCCAGCAGTGAGAGACAGGGACTGAACACTGAAGCTTTCTTT	CASSERQGLNTEAFF
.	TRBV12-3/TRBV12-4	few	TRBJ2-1	TGTGCCACGGGGCTGGGGGCCTACAATGAGCAGTTCTTC	CATGLGAYNEQFF
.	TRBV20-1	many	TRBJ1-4	TGCAGTGCTAGAAGGGGGAGACATAAACTGTTTTTT	CSARRGRHKLFF
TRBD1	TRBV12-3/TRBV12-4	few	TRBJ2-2	TGTGCCAGCAGTTACAGGGGGCGCTTCACCGGGGAGCTGTTTTTT	CASSYRGRFTGELFF
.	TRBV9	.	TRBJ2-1	TGTGCCAGCAGCGTAGGTCCCCTCGGGCACTCCTACAATGAGCAGTTCTTC	CASSVGPLGHSYNEQFF
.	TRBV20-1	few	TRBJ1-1	TGCAGTGCTGGGGGGCGCACTGAAGCTTTCTTT	CSAGGRTEAFF
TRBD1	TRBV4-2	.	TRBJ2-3	TGTGCCAGCAGCCGAGAGACCGGGACAGGCACAGATACGCAGTATTTT	CASSRETGTGTDTQYF
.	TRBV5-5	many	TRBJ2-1	TGTGCCAGCAGCTTCGGGGGTGAAATTAGCAATGAGCAGTTCTTC	CASSFGGEISNEQFF
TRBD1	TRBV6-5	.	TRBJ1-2	TGTGCCAGCAGTTACGGCGACAGGGGGTTCTATGGCTACACCTTC	CASSYGDRGFYGYTF
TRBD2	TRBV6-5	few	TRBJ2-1	TGTGCCAGCAGTTGGGGACTAGCGGGGGACAATGAGCAGTTCTTC	CASSWGLAGDNEQFF
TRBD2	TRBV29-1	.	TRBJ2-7	TGCAGCGTTGAACTAGCGGGCCCCTACGAGCAGTACTTC	CSVELAGPYEQYF
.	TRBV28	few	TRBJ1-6	TGTGCCAGCAGTTTATGGGTGTCACCCCTCCACTTT	CASSLWVSPLHF
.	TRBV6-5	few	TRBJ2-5	TGTGCCAGCAGTTACTTCGCGGAAGAGACCCAGTACTTC	CASSYFAEETQYF
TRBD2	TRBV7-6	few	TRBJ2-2	TGTGCCAGCAGCTCAGCTGCCCGCGAGGGACTAGAAGTGGGGTTCGCCGGGGAGCTGTTTTTT	CASSSAAREGLEVGFAGELFF
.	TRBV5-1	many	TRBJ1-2	TGCGCCAGCAGCTTGGGATCGGGCTATGGCTACACCTTC	CASSLGSGYGYTF
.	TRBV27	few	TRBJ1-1	TGTGCCAGCATTGACGGGGTTGAAGCTTTCTTT	CASIDGVEAFF
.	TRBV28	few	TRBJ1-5	TGTGCCAGCAGTTTTACGCTGAATCAGCCCCAGCATTTT	CASSFTLNQPQHF
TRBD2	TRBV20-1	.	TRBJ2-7	TGCAGTGCTAGATTAGCGGGGGCTAGCTCCTACGAGCAGTACTTC	CSARLAGASSYEQYF
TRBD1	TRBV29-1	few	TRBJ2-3	TGCAGCGCCCCGACAGGGTCCGATACGCAGTATTTT	CSAPTGSDTQYF
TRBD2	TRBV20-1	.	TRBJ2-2	TGCAGTGCTAGGGGGAGGGAGAGCACCGGGGAGCTGTTTTTT	CSARGRESTGELFF
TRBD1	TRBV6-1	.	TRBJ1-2	TGTGCCAGCGGTGACCAGGGGGGATATGGCTACACCTTC	CASGDQGGYGYTF
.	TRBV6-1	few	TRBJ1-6	TGTGCCAGCACCGCGACAGCGGGCCCCTATTCACCCCTCCACTTT	CASTATAGPYSPLHF
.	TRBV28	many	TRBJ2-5	TGTGCCAGCAGTTTGGACCCCCTTGAGACCCAGTACTTC	CASSLDPLETQYF
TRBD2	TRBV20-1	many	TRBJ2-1	TGCAGTGCTTCCAGACTAGCGGGGGCCACCAATGAGCAGTTCTTC	CSASRLAGATNEQFF
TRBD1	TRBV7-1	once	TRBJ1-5	TGTGCCAGCAGCCTCGACAGGGAACGGAATCAGCCCCAGCATTTT	CASSLDRERNQPQHF